Shown below are 18 T cell receptor beta chains from a single sample sequenced in a study of T cells in Graves' hyperthyroidism and ophthalmopathy. Amplified TCR beta CDR3 regions came from RNA transcripts. When the TCR CDR3 underwent first-round RT-PCR, the HTBI primer set was used. TCRdb passed the multiplex PCR reads through MiXCR, listing each CDR3 protein once. This sample has 380,000 or so distinct CDR3 sequences; 14% occur once, and the top ten carry under 30%. The sequenced sample was blood. The source is a young woman with Graves' hyperthyroidism.

In its sample, this clonotype was seen many times. The CDR3 reads CASSLKVLAGGPEQYF. CDR3 DNA sequence: TGTGCCAGCAGCTTAAAGGTACTAGCGGGAGGGCCCGAGCAGTACTTC. The V call is TRBV7-9, the J call TRBJ2-7; 13 nucleotides align to TRBD2. CDR1 SEHNR and CDR2 FQNEAQ come from the germline V gene (reference sequence). The junction had 7 bases not matched to a gene; V was cut back by 2 bases and J by 6 bases. This CDR3 region has 16 residues.

This clonotype has only a few counts. The rearrangement links TRBV12-3 or TRBV12-4 to TRBJ2-7, with D hard to call. This CDR3 is 14 amino acids long. Trimming shortened V by 3 bases and J by 3 bases, and 12 bases separated the two germline ends. The CDR3 DNA follows: TGTGCCAGCAGTTTCGGGTTGGTGGGCTACGAGCAGTACTTC. Its protein product is CASSFGLVGYEQYF.

This clonotype has at least ten counts. The chain's CDR3 is CASSDRPLNTEAFF. DNA of the CDR3: TGTGCCAGCTCCGATAGACCGCTGAACACTGAAGCTTTCTTT. This chain connects TRBV12-3 or TRBV12-4 to TRBJ1-1; unclear D gene. The CDR3 totals 14 residues. Trimming cost V 8 bases and J 0 bases, with 13 bases left between them.

This chain joins TRBV27 and TRBJ2-2; 10 bases are shared with TRBD2. In germline, CDR1 is MNHEY, CDR2 SMNVEV (reference sequence). The trim removed 3 bases at V and 7 bases at J, leaving 11 bases unmatched. This CDR3 comprises 17 residues. Here the CDR3 DNA reads TGTGCCAGCAGTTTCAACCCCCTAGCGGGAGTTAGCGGGGAGCTGTTTTTT. Translated: CASSFNPLAGVSGELFF.

V gene TRBV7-2 combines with J gene TRBJ2-3, with TRBD2 matching over 7 bases. The junction had 6 bases not matched to a gene; V was cut back by 1 base and J by 2 bases. Germline V lookup: CDR1 SGHTA, CDR2 FQGNSA. This CDR3 has 16 amino acids. Here the CDR3 DNA reads TGTGCCAGCAGCTTAGATAGCGGGCTGAACACAGATACGCAGTATTTT. Protein product: CASSLDSGLNTDTQYF.

V usage is TRBV7-9 and J usage is TRBJ2-1; no reliable D call. Trimming took off 4 bases at V and 0 bases at J, with 16 bases between the two ends. Germline lookup yields CDR1 SEHNR and CDR2 FQNEAQ (reference sequence). The CDR3 is 17 residues long. The CDR3 region has the DNA TGTGCCAGCAGCTACGGGTCGACTCTCTTCTCCTACAATGAGCAGTTCTTC. Translation gives CASSYGSTLFSYNEQFF.

This clonotype occurred a few times. The chain couples TRBV18 to TRBJ1-5; D is undetermined. V gave up 3 bases and J gave up 0 bases, with 6 bases separating them. The CDR3 runs 14 residues. CDR1 and CDR2 from the germline V gene are KGHSH and LQKENI. This CDR3 is CASSPGSSNQPQHF. CDR3 in DNA: TGTGCCAGCTCACCGGGGTCTAGCAATCAGCCCCAGCATTTT.

Only a few counts were recorded for this clonotype. This chain uses TRBV20-1 with TRBJ1-5, with 11 bases identical to TRBD1. V lost 5 bases, J lost 0 bases, and 0 bases stayed unmatched. The CDR3 consists of 14 residues. CDR1 is DFQATT and CDR2 is SNEGSKA in the germline V gene (reference sequence). For the CDR3, the DNA is TGCAGTGCTGGACAGGGGGCTAGCAATCAGCCCCAGCATTTT. This sequence encodes CSAGQGASNQPQHF.

The V gene is TRBV20-1, the J gene TRBJ2-7, with no clear D. V gave up 6 bases and J gave up 8 bases, with 17 bases separating them. Germline loops: CDR1 DFQATT, CDR2 SNEGSKA (reference sequence). This CDR3 contains 12 residues. The CDR3 sequence: CSARIDIEKQYF. The DNA for the CDR3 is TGCAGTGCCCGAATAGACATCGAGAAGCAGTACTTC.

The chain couples TRBV3-1 to TRBJ1-2; D is perhaps TRBD1 (6 bases). This CDR3 region has 15 residues. The ends were cut back, 0 bases at V and 12 bases at J, with 20 bases in the middle. Germline V gives CDR1 LGHDT, CDR2 YNNKEL (reference sequence). The CDR3 loop is CASSQEGRGRGGHTF. The CDR3 DNA follows: TGTGCCAGCAGCCAAGAGGGACGGGGGCGCGGTGGGCACACCTTC. Full variable domain (missing parts from reference TRBV3-1 and TRBJ1-2): DTAVSQTPKYLVTQMGNDKSIKCEQNLGHDTMYWYKQDSKKFLKIMFSYNNKELIINETVPNRFSPKSPDKAHLNLHINSLELGDSAVYFCASSQEGRGRGGHTFGSGTRLTVV.

This clonotype came up many times. The genes are TRBV10-3 and TRBJ2-3; 7 bases fit TRBD2. Germline loops: CDR1 ENHRY, CDR2 SYGVKD. The CDR3 loop spans 15 amino acids. Trimming cost V 6 bases and J 4 bases; bases outside gene matches: 10. This chain's CDR3 is CAISEAGVYPDTQYF. CDR3 nucleotides: TGTGCCATCAGCGAGGCGGGAGTCTACCCAGATACGCAGTATTTT.

This clonotype was recorded at least ten times. CDR3 in amino acids: CASSLRSQVEWQYF. The CDR3 DNA reads TGTGCCAGCAGCTTAAGGTCCCAGGTGGAGTGGCAGTACTTC. The chain employs TRBV11-2 and TRBJ2-7; D gene ambiguous. Germline lookup yields CDR1 SGHAT and CDR2 FQNNGV. The V end was cut by 2 bases, the J end by 9 bases, with 17 bases between. The CDR3 consists of 14 residues.

The chain employs TRBV10-3 and TRBJ2-7, with a possible D match to TRBD1 (6 bases). The V end lost 10 bases, the J end lost 0 bases, and 13 bases lay between the germline ends. The CDR3 is 13 residues long. Per germline, CDR1 ENHRY and CDR2 SYGVKD. CDR3 sequence: CASRDTSSYEQYF. As DNA, the CDR3 is TGTGCCAGCCGGGACACCAGCTCCTACGAGCAGTACTTC.

Many counts were recorded for this clonotype. This rearrangement joins TRBV12-5 to TRBJ2-5; perhaps TRBD2 as D (6 bases). CDR3 length: 16 residues. Trimming removed 0 bases from V and 0 bases from J, with 11 bases in between. From germline, CDR1 is LGHNT and CDR2 FRNRAP. The CDR3 region is CASGLVRRGDQETQYF. As DNA, the CDR3 is TGTGCTAGTGGTTTGGTACGGAGGGGAGACCAAGAGACCCAGTACTTC.

This clonotype was found a few times. The chain uses TRBV5-6 and TRBJ1-1; tentatively, D is TRBD1 (5 bases). The V end lost 4 bases, the J end lost 1 base, and 23 bases lay between the germline ends. Germline V gene lookup returns CDR1 SGHDT and CDR2 YYEEEE. The CDR3 runs to 18 residues. The CDR3 reads CASSALTRAGEPNTEAFF. The CDR3 DNA follows: TGTGCCAGCAGCGCCCTTACCAGGGCAGGCGAACCGAACACTGAAGCTTTCTTT. The entire variable domain, with the rest obtained from reference TRBV5-6 and TRBJ1-1, is as follows: DAGVTQSPTHLIKTRGQQVTLRCSPKSGHDTVSWYQQALGQGPQFIFQYYEEEERQRGNFPDRFSGHQFPNYSSELNVNALLLGDSALYLCASSALTRAGEPNTEAFFGQGTRLTVV.

This clonotype has only a few counts. This rearrangement joins TRBV14 to TRBJ1-2; perhaps TRBD1 as D (5 bases). Trimming left V 1 base short and J 4 bases short, with 10 bases between. CDR3 size: 14 residues. Germline CDR1 reads SGHDN; CDR2 reads FVKESK. CDR3 nucleotide sequence: TGTGCCAGCAGCCAAGTTCAGGGTGTCTATGGCTACACCTTC. Its protein is CASSQVQGVYGYTF.

This clonotype has just a few counts. The chain carries TRBV4-1 and TRBJ1-1; D may be TRBD1 (5 bases). V gave up 1 base and J gave up 5 bases, with 14 bases separating them. CDR1 and CDR2 from the germline V gene are MGHRA and YSYEKL. The length of the CDR3 is 15 residues. CDR3 region: CASSQGPSGGTEAFF. CDR3 nucleotide sequence: TGCGCCAGCAGCCAAGGTCCCAGCGGGGGTACTGAAGCTTTCTTT.

This clonotype showed up just a few times. The rearrangement joins TRBV5-6 to TRBJ2-1, with D perhaps matching TRBD1 or TRBD2 (5 bases each). V shed 3 bases and J shed 2 bases, with 12 bases lying between them. The CDR3 runs to 15 residues. CDR1 SGHDT and CDR2 YYEEEE come from the germline V gene. The CDR3 nucleotides are TGTGCCAGCAGCTCTGGGGGTAGCGCCTACAATGAGCAGTTCTTC. This codes for CASSSGGSAYNEQFF.